These 12 T cell receptor beta chains were all obtained from the same sample, sequenced in a study of T-cell reconstitution after alpha-beta-depleted transplantation in children. The authors prepared the TCRbeta library with unique molecular identifiers. Each CDR3 protein gets one entry after TCRdb re-called the PCR reads with MiXCR. The sample carries hundreds of thousands of distinct CDR3 sequences, under 9.5% recorded once. Here the sequenced sample was PBMCs from the stem cell graft donor, taken from the stem cell graft. The origin of the receptors is a human donor who donated a stem cell graft to a child with acute lymphoblastic leukemia.

This clonotype has just a few counts. V and J are TRBV11-1 and TRBJ2-1; D is ambiguous. The CDR3 contains 17 residues. Germline CDR1 SGHAT, CDR2 FQDESV (reference sequence). V lost 0 bases to trimming and J lost 0 bases, with 12 bases between them. CDR3 region: CASSLARIRVSYNEQFF. DNA for the CDR3: TGTGCCAGCAGCTTAGCCCGTATAAGGGTCTCCTACAATGAGCAGTTCTTC.

This clonotype was seen ten or more times. This chain uses TRBV5-1 with TRBJ2-3; no definite D call. This CDR3 has 12 amino acids. Trimming cost V 0 bases and J 9 bases, with 8 bases left between them. Germline lookup yields CDR1 SGHRS and CDR2 YFSETQ. CDR3 amino acids: CASSLDSGTQYF. The CDR3 DNA reads TGCGCCAGCAGCTTGGATTCAGGAACGCAGTATTTT.

The genes are TRBV18 and TRBJ1-6; D unresolved. Germline lookup yields CDR1 KGHSH and CDR2 LQKENI. V lost 1 base to trimming and J lost 7 bases, with 11 bases between them. The CDR3 sequence is 15 residues long. The CDR3 bases are TGTGCCAGCTCACCACTGGGGTCTGACAATTCACCCCTCCACTTT. It specifies CASSPLGSDNSPLHF.

This clonotype was seen ten or more times. The chain joins TRBV7-2 to TRBJ1-4; D uncertain. Germline V gene lookup returns CDR1 SGHTA and CDR2 FQGNSA. This CDR3 has 14 residues. V was shortened by 4 bases and J by 4 bases, with 10 bases between the two germline ends. The CDR3 bases are TGTGCCAGCAGCTCGTCCCGGTATAATGAAAAACTGTTTTTT. Translated, it gives CASSSSRYNEKLFF.

V usage is TRBV7-2 and J usage is TRBJ2-1; 8 nucleotides align to TRBD1. With 2 bases clipped from V and 7 bases from J, the junction kept 7 bases outside the gene matches. The CDR3 covers 15 residues. Germline values: CDR1 SGHTA, CDR2 FQGNSA. CDR3 DNA sequence: TGTGCCAGCAGCTTAATCCAGGGGGCGTTTAATGAGCAGTTCTTC. Encoded protein: CASSLIQGAFNEQFF. Full variable domain (rest looked up from reference TRBV7-2 and TRBJ2-1): GAGVSQSPSNKVTEKGKDVELRCDPISGHTALYWYRQSLGQGLEFLIYFQGNSAPDKSGLPSDRFSAERTGGSVSTLTIQRTQQEDSAVYLCASSLIQGAFNEQFFGPGTRLTVL.

This clonotype was counted between two and nine times. This chain links TRBV6-5 with TRBJ1-5; 9 bases line up with TRBD1. This CDR3 has 16 residues. Trimming at V came to 2 bases and at J to 7 bases, leaving 9 bases not matched to a gene. Germline CDR1 MNHEY, CDR2 SVGAGI. CDR3 residues: CASSYTTAGQGQPQHF. CDR3 nucleotide sequence: TGTGCCAGCAGTTACACGACCGCGGGACAGGGCCAGCCCCAGCATTTT.

The chain links TRBV20-1 to TRBJ2-1; D unclear. This CDR3 comprises 15 residues. The V and J ends lost 0 bases and 6 bases respectively, with 15 bases between them. Germline CDR1 is DFQATT and CDR2 is SNEGSKA (reference sequence). DNA of the CDR3: TGCAGTGCTAGAGATCCGAGGTACCCCTTCAATGAGCAGTTCTTC. Protein sequence: CSARDPRYPFNEQFF.

Ten or more counts support this clonotype. V is TRBV5-5 and J is TRBJ1-1, with a tentative D call TRBD1 (6 bases). Germline V gene data show CDR1 as SGHKS and CDR2 as YYEKEE (reference sequence). CDR3 length equals 16 residues. Between the trimmed V and J ends, which lost 4 bases and 2 bases, there was a span of 18 bases. Here the CDR3 DNA reads TGTGCCAGCAGCCCGCGGGACACCGGAGGAAACACTGAAGCTTTCTTT. Translated: CASSPRDTGGNTEAFF.

This clonotype appeared many times. This sequence joins TRBV6-2 or TRBV6-3 and TRBJ2-5; no reliable D call. V dropped 0 bases and J dropped 5 bases, with 10 bases sitting between them. The CDR3 runs to 14 residues. Germline CDR1 MNHEY, CDR2 SVGEGT. The DNA of the CDR3 is TGTGCCAGCAGTTACTCGACAATTCGGGAGACCCAGTACTTC. Amino acid sequence: CASSYSTIRETQYF.

This clonotype was observed a handful of times. The rearrangement links TRBV6-2 or TRBV6-3 to TRBJ2-6, with D uncertain. The CDR3 consists of 15 residues. Trimming took 5 bases from V and 1 from J, leaving 9 bases between them. CDR1 and CDR2 from the germline V gene are MNHEY and SVGEGT. In nucleotides, the CDR3 is TGTGCCAGCAGTCCCCTGATATCTGGGGCCAACGTCCTGACTTTC. Protein: CASSPLISGANVLTF.

This clonotype was observed a few times. The V and J genes are TRBV5-1 and TRBJ2-1; 13 bases match TRBD2. Germline V CDR1 and CDR2: SGHRS, YFSETQ. V lost 0 bases, J lost 2 bases, and 5 bases stayed unmatched. The CDR3 extends over 18 amino acids. CDR3 protein: CASSLGLAGGTAYNEQFF. The DNA for the CDR3 is TGCGCCAGCAGCTTGGGACTAGCGGGGGGTACGGCCTACAATGAGCAGTTCTTC.

As regards this clonotype: Just one base apart from a much larger clone, this may be a read error. The chain employs TRBV7-6 and TRBJ2-3; D not certain. Per germline, CDR1 SGHVS and CDR2 FNYEAQ. The ends were cut back, 3 bases at V and 7 bases at J, with 11 bases in the middle. This CDR3 is built from 13 residues. The CDR3 nucleotides read TGTGCCAGCAGCTTGGGTTGGGCACATACGCAGTATTTT. Protein product: CASSLGWAHTQYF.